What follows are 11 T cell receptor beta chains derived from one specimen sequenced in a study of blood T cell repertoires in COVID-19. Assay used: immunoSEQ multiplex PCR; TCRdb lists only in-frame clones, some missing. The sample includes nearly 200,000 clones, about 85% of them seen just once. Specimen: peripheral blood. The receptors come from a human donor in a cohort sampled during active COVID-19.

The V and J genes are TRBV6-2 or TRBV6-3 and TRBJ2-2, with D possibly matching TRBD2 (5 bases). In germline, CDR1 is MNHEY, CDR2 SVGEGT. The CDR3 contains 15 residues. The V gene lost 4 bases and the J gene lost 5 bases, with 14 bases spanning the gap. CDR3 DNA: TGTGCCAGCAGTTCTGTGTACCGGGGTACCGGGGAGCTGTTTTTT. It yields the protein CASSSVYRGTGELFF.

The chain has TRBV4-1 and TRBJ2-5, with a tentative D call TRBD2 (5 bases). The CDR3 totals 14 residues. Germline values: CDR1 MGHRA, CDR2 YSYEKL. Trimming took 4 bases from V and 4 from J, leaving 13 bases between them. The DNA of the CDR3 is TGCGCCAGCAGCCGCGCCCAGGAGGCAGAGACCCAGTACTTC. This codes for CASSRAQEAETQYF.

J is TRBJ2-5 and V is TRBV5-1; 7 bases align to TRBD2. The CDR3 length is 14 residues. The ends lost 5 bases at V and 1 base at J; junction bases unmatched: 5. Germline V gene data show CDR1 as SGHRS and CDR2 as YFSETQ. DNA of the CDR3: TGCGCCAGCAGTGTGGGGACTACCCAAGAGACCCAGTACTTC. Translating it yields CASSVGTTQETQYF.

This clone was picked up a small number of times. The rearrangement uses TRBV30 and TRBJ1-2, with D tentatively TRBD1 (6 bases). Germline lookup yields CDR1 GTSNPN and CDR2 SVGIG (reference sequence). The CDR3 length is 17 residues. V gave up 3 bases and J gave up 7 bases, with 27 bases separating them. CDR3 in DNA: TGTGCCTGGAGGGGGGGCAGCGGCGGGAGGGTATATCGTGGCTACACCTTC. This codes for CAWRGGSGGRVYRGYTF.

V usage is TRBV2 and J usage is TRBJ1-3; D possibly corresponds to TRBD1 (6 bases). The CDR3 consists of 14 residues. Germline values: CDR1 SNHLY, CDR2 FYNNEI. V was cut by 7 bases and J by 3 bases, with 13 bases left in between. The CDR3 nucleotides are TGTGCCAGCAAAGGGGGAACTCTTGGAAACACCATATATTTT. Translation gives CASKGGTLGNTIYF.

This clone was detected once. The chain's CDR3 is CASGLDRADQPQHF. The CDR3 nucleotides are TGTGCTAGTGGACTCGACAGGGCGGATCAGCCCCAGCATTTT. The chain recombines TRBV12-5 with TRBJ1-5, with TRBD1 matching over 7 bases. The length of the CDR3 is 14 residues. Per the germline V gene, CDR1 is LGHNT and CDR2 is FRNRAP. The V and J ends lost 6 bases and 5 bases, in that order; junction bases with no gene match: 7.

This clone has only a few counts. CDR3: CASSLPRGYGEQYF. The CDR3 DNA follows: TGTGCCAGCAGCTTACCCAGGGGGTATGGCGAGCAGTACTTC. The rearrangement uses TRBV11-2 and TRBJ2-7, with 7 bases identical to TRBD1. J lost 6 bases, V lost 2 bases, and 7 bases had no gene match. Germline V gene data show CDR1 as SGHAT and CDR2 as FQNNGV. CDR3 length: 14 amino acids.

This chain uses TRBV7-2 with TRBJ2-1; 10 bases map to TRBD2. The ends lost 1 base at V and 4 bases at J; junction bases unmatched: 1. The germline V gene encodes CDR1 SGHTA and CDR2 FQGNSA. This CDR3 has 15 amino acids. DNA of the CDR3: TGTGCCAGCAGCTTAGAAGCGGGAGGGTACAATGAGCAGTTCTTC. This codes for CASSLEAGGYNEQFF.

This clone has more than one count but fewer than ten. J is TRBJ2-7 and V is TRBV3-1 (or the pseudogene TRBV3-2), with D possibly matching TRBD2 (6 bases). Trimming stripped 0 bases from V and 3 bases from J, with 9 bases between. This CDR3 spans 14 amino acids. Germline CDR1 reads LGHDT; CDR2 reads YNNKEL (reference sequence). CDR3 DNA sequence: TGTGCCAGCAGCCAAGATCGGGGGAGCTACGAGCAGTACGTC. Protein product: CASSQDRGSYEQYV.

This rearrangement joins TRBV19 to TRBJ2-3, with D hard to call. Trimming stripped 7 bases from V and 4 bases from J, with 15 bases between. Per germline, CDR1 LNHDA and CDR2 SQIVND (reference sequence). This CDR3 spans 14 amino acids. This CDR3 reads CASTPVGESDTQYF. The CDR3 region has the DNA TGTGCCAGTACCCCGGTCGGAGAGTCAGATACGCAGTATTTT.

The CDR3 loop is CASSLVRDSSYNEQFF. The CDR3 DNA follows: TGTGCCAGCAGTTTAGTTCGGGACAGTTCCTACAATGAGCAGTTCTTC. The chain carries TRBV28 and TRBJ2-1; 7 bases match TRBD1. V dropped 2 bases and J dropped 1; count of bases not matched to a gene: 5. CDR1 and CDR2 (germline): MDHEN, SYDVKM. The CDR3 has 16 residues.